This record looks at one TCR beta chain sequence and its context. This clone has just a few counts. It has no known antigen specificity. It has no much larger one-base neighbor in the sample; base qualities were not kept. This specimen comes from a study of cytomegalovirus exposure and HLA in healthy donors (TCRdb year 2017). At the level of the whole study: An earlier analysis of roughly 570 of the donors reported under 300 Gb of sequence data and around 100 million unique TCR beta sequences obtained from some 200 million T cells. An early release covering around 630 HLA-typed donors comprised about 300 gigabases of sequencing data and tens of millions of unique TCR sequences. Of the roughly 400 genotyped donors, 65% to 90% fell in the genetic ancestry cluster associated with self-reported Caucasian donors. The study aimed to test whether signatures of past pathogen exposure could be identified by cataloging public T cell receptors. Using immunosequencing, the study profiled T cell repertoires from about 610 subjects and related those repertoires to cytomegalovirus serostatus. In addition to the first cohort of 500 to 850 subjects, a separate validation cohort of approximately 110 different subjects was used. High-throughput TCR immunosequencing, statistical association of individual TCRs with disease status, and machine learning were combined to predict cytomegalovirus infection status. A later analysis re-analyzed previously published TCR beta repertoires from roughly 630 donors and added high-resolution HLA genotyping to study TCR occurrence patterns. In the later analysis, no new phenotypic data were used to find candidate immune exposures; instead, reliance was placed on TCR beta sequences and their occurrence across donors. An earlier analysis of approximately 640 of the donors applied high-throughput TCR beta sequencing to assess whether each TCR beta V gene segment acted as functional or pseudogenic. Alongside the repertoire data, information on donor age, sex, ethnicity and CMV serostatus was compiled. In a later genetic analysis, genome-wide SNP genotypes for about 55% of the 666 donors were used, and that subset was treated as a discovery cohort. All discovery cohort repertoires had been generated on a single sequencing platform. Both class I and class II loci were covered by HLA typing, at four-digit resolution. The number of typed donors differed by locus: roughly 629-640 for A, B, C, DRB1 and DQB1; about 520 for DQA1; fewer than 610 for DPA1; and around 490 for DPB1. Because of strong linkage in the cohort, 5 or 6 DR-DQ haplotypes were treated as single units for association and clustering. Among some 410 genotyped donors of the cohort, an average of approximately 220,000 unique TCR beta nucleotide sequences was sequenced per donor, of which roughly 17% were non-productive.

Including the terminal cysteine and phenylalanine, the CDR3 comprises 14 residues. The retained sequence is limited to the CDR3, 42 bases, with the frame set at the first base. Germline trimming: 4 bases from V, 5 bases from J; junction bases outside gene matches: 5. Via the germline V gene, CDR1 is SGHAT and CDR2 FQNNGV. Receptor amplification or capture employed the immunoSEQ multiplex PCR assay. For the multiplex PCR, a mixture combining 60 forward primers for TCR Vbeta segments and 13 reverse primers for TCR Jbeta segments was used. The CDR3 region of rearranged TCR beta genes was amplified from genomic DNA by a multiplex PCR assay. On the Illumina HiSeq System, the amplified TCR beta libraries were sequenced as 87-base-pair reads. In the authors' own workflow: In a later analysis, some 80 million unique TCR beta chains were counted across the roughly 700 repertoires, and roughly 9.9 million of these chains were shared by at least two donors. Raw reads were error-corrected and collapsed into unique sequences with a nearest-neighbor algorithm that merged closely related sequences to remove PCR and sequencing errors. CDR3 sequences were aligned to IMGT reference sequences to assign V, D and J gene segments. For a sequence to be retained, at least a six-nucleotide match to both a V gene segment and a J gene segment was required. Rearrangements were called productive when the CDR3 lacked stop codons and stayed in frame with V and J; all others were non-productive. CDR3 was defined by IMGT convention, running from the second conserved V-encoded cysteine to the conserved J-encoded phenylalanine. The earlier analysis of a few hundred of the donors excluded any sequence lacking an unambiguous match to a single V gene segment. In an earlier analysis of roughly 600 of the donors, a V segment was called functional when productive rearrangements were above 56.7%, and segregating when the standard deviation between donors exceeded 5%. A statistical classification framework was developed to diagnose cytomegalovirus status using the catalog of TCR beta chain sequences. In a later analysis, TCR nucleotide sequences were compared against IMGT/GENE-DB human TR gene sequences so that V and J genes could be assigned. Using the TCRdist pipeline, a later analysis assigned CDR3 sequences along with most-parsimonious VDJ recombination scenarios. A later analysis defined each TCR beta chain by its CDR3 amino acid sequence plus V-gene family, and excluded reads lacking a unique V-gene family. A later analysis removed 592 highly shared, low-generation-probability nucleotide sequences to deal with suspected cross-contamination and a sequencing artifact. In a later analysis, a clonal expansion index for each public chain was calculated from normalized within-repertoire ranks of inferred template counts. In a later analysis, generation probabilities were computed using a VDJ recombination model fitted to out-of-frame rearrangements, and the results were checked against IGoR. In a later analysis, hypergeometric tests were used to score TCR-TCR, TCR-HLA and TCR-CMV co-occurrence, with a repertoire-size bias correction applied to TCR pairs. False discovery rates were estimated in a later analysis by permuting HLA or CMV assignments 20 times. A later analysis grouped co-occurring TCRs with DBSCAN, adding TCRdist sequence similarity when clustering within HLA-allele-positive subsets. Co-occurrence clustering excluded repertoires with fewer than 30,000 or more than 120,000 public chains, plus five with anomalous nucleotide sharing. Drawn from immuneACCESS, this table holds only the in-frame rearrangements with V and J called that TCRdb kept. Clones are partly lost; checked studies trace under half to an unresolved V gene and leave the rest unexplained. From that table come the V and J calls and clone size; the DNA was used to work out D and trimming. The sample table holds 95,000 or so clones, of which under 90% were seen once. Together, the top ten hold under 5.5% of the sample.

In total, 500 to 700 healthy bone marrow donors made up the cohort. At the time of sampling, all cohort members were nominally healthy, though unrecorded immune exposures were likely present. The donor tested CMV seropositive and was one of the 289 seropositive cohort members. A peripheral blood sample was provided by each donor, and peripheral blood mononuclear cells were used for TCR beta sequencing. Genomic DNA was extracted from the blood cell samples with the Qiagen DNeasy Blood Extraction Kit. Results and caveats for the whole study, not just this receptor: The classifier was reported to diagnose cytomegalovirus status with high specificity and sensitivity in both the original and validation cohorts. It was suggested by the authors that the approach could potentially be generalized to other disease states and immunological phenotypes. In a later analysis, TCR association rates were found to vary across HLA loci, with the most associated TCRs seen for DRB1 alleles and the fewest for HLA-C alleles. In an earlier analysis of some 550 of the donors, most TCR beta V segments were observed in productive rearrangements about 90% or about 30% of the time, broadly matching IMGT annotations. A later analysis found that HLA-associated TCR beta chains were more clonally expanded and had lower generation probabilities than equally common non-associated chains. A total of 150 or so TCR beta chains were listed by the study as associated with cytomegalovirus. Most TCR sequences were observed very rarely across donors, whereas some public TCRs were present in many individuals. Strong co-occurrence of HLA alleles, especially DR and DQ, made assigning TCR associations to individual alleles difficult. Sequencing depth was assumed to be roughly uniform across donors in the presence/absence analyses, though that assumption may not hold. In vitro tests confirmed that a few of the cytomegalovirus-associated TCR beta chains recognize cytomegalovirus antigens. A further reported finding was that TCR beta sequences accurately predicted the HLA-A and HLA-B alleles for most subjects in the first cohort. Because some donors lacked HLA typing at each locus, the association tests relied only on the typed subset. CMV serostatus was the only immune exposure information available for the cohort. An association between a missense DCLRE1C variant and V-gene and J-gene trimming of TCR beta chains was found in a later genetic analysis and replicated in an independent cohort. According to a later analysis, most CMV-associated TCR beta chains appeared to be HLA-restricted, and the HLA associations seemed to be driven largely by CMV exposure. The 87-base-pair reads could not distinguish some IMGT-functional V segments, including TRBV6-2 and TRBV6-3, so those segments were excluded. The sequencing pipeline was judged likely to have produced a cluster of highly shared sequence variants as a technical artifact. According to a later genetic analysis, donors in an Asian-associated ancestry cluster had fewer N-insertions in productive TCRs than the approximately 700-donor mean. According to a later analysis, parvovirus B19, influenza, CMV and Epstein-Barr virus appeared linked to several top co-occurrence clusters. The cohort was sequenced for TCR beta chains only, and without alpha or paired-chain data the features that could be detected were limited. The earlier analysis of approximately 540 of the donors excluded approximately 17 rarely observed V segments, including chromosome 9 orphons, because counts were too low. Linkage disequilibrium might explain the correlated functional status among segregating V segments, but an unknown experimental factor could not be ruled out. In a later analysis, around 17,000 TCR beta sequences were associated with specific HLA alleles at a false discovery rate of 0.05.

Sequenced: PBMCs. This clonotype was obtained from a woman aged 70-85 years in good health and CMV-seropositive. The sequence links TRBV11-2 to TRBJ2-5; 9 bases in between match TRBD1. The nucleotides are TGTGCCAGCAGCTCGCTACAGGGGGCGGAGACCCAGTACTTC. This translates into CASSSLQGAETQYF.